What follows is one T cell receptor (beta chain) and its context. This sample is drawn from a study of blood T cell repertoires in COVID-19. Study members were between 18 and 89 years old and lived in 20 to 30 US regions. Donors in Cohort 3 counted as recovered after two negative PCRs, clearance, or symptom resolution. From germline, CDR1 is MNHNS and CDR2 SASEGT. The V gene lost 4 bases and the J gene lost 0 bases, with 18 bases spanning the gap. The CDR3 is made up of 17 amino acids. In the original processing: Researchers report that nucleated cell counts were estimated from reference gene primer amplification. Produced via immunoSEQ multiplex PCR; TCRdb's table is partial and in-frame only. From that table come the V and J calls and clone size; the DNA was used to work out D and trimming. Of about 200,000 clones in the sample, roughly nine tenths were seen once.

The V and J genes are TRBV6-1 and TRBJ1-1; no clear D. Material for sequencing was PBMCs or T cells enriched from blood (not recorded which). This TCR was sampled from a woman aged 25 to 39 who had recovered from COVID-19. CDR3 sequence: CASSGVINAGMNTEAFF. The DNA for the CDR3 is TGTGCCAGCAGTGGGGTCATAAATGCGGGCATGAACACTGAAGCTTTCTTT.